This TCR beta chain was sequenced for a study of T-cell reconstitution after alpha-beta-depleted transplantation in children. Researchers prepared the TCRbeta library using unique molecular identifiers, the study reports. MiXCR was run by TCRdb on the PCR reads, yielding one entry per CDR3 protein. The sample includes around 600,000 distinct CDR3 sequences, roughly 15% of them seen just once. This clonotype was seen more than once but under ten times. The CDR3 consists of 16 residues. The V and J ends lost 2 bases and 6 bases, in that order; junction bases with no gene match: 8. The germline gives CDR1 MNHEY, CDR2 SVGAGI.

This clonotype was sampled from a human donor who donated a stem cell graft to a child with acute myeloid leukemia. The sample was PBMCs from the stem cell graft donor, taken from the stem cell graft. This chain uses TRBV6-5 with TRBJ2-1; TRBD2 agrees at 9 bases. This CDR3 reads CASSYQGRGGSNEQFF. The DNA for the CDR3 is TGTGCCAGCAGTTACCAGGGGCGGGGGGGGTCCAATGAGCAGTTCTTC.